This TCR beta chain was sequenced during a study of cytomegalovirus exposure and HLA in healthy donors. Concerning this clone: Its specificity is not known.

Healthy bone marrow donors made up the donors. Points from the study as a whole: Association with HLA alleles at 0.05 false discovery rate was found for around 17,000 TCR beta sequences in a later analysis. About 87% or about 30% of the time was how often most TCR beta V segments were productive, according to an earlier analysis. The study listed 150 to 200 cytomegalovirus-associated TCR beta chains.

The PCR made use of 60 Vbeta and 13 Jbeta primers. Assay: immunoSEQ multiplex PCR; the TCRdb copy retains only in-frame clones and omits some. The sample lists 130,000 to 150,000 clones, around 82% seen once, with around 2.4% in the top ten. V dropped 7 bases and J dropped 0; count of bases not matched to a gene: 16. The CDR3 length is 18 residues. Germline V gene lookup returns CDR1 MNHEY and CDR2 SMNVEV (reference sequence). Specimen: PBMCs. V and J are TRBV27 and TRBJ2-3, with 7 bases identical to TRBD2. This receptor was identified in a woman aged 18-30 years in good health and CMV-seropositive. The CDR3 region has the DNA TGTGCCAGCACCCTAGGGTTGGGGGGGTCATCTAGCACAGATACGCAGTATTTT. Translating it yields CASTLGLGGSSSTDTQYF.